This T cell receptor beta chain appears in the sequencing data of a study of blood T cell repertoires in COVID-19 (dated by TCRdb to 2020 to 2022). With regard to the full study: Samples from collaborators originated in the United States, Italy and Spain and spanned both the acute and convalescent phases of COVID-19. The prospective study material was composed of cDNA or gDNA derived from T cells, B-cell-depleted T cells, or PBMCs. The dataset comprised deeply sampled blood TCRbeta repertoires from subjects exposed to, actively infected with, or recovered from COVID-19. The repertoires were made available in a free public database intended to serve as a resource for research on the immune response to SARS-CoV-2. Samples came from the ongoing ImmuneRACE study (first 160 participants) plus 1,254 subjects from 6 global collaborators. The sample metadata nearly always contained a de-identified subject ID, COVID-19 status, age in years and sex. Where available, HLA class I and class II types were obtained from metadata supplied by the sample provider rather than from assay-based typing. Study-wide findings and limitations: The quantity of clinical and demographic metadata differed by source and by participant and was supplied without curation.

One collaborating source in Seattle enrolled patients during active infection and followed them longitudinally through the course of disease. Collaborating institutions collected whole blood in K2EDTA tubes following their own protocols. For TCRbeta analysis, collaborators shipped samples as frozen whole blood, isolated PBMCs, or DNA extracted from either of those sample types. The CDR3, from cysteine to phenylalanine, totals 15 residues. The CDR3 DNA has 45 bases and is translated from base 1. Trimming at the junction amounts to 0 bases on V and 4 bases on J, and the germline ends lie 12 bases apart. Reading the germline V gene gives CDR1 LGHNT and CDR2 FRNRAP. The immunoSEQ Assay, a bias-controlled multiplex PCR, was used to amplify TCRbeta CDR3 regions from genomic DNA. The published analysis was carried out like this. The number of nucleated cells in each sample was estimated by amplification of reference gene primers within the assay. Sequence reads were collapsed and filtered to measure the absolute abundance of every unique TCRbeta CDR3 rearrangement. For each sample, productive Simpson clonality was calculated as the square root of Simpson's diversity index over productive rearrangements. TCRdb limited this immuneACCESS table to in-frame rearrangements with V and J called. A share of clones is missing; checked studies link under half to unresolved V genes, and the rest is unexplained. Clone size and the V and J calls come from that table; the DNA yielded D and trimming. The sample records 450,000 or so clones, roughly 89% of which are singletons. The leading ten clones occupy less than 0.95% of the sample.

Points on this clone: What antigen it recognizes has not been identified. Base-call qualities are not available, and no considerably larger clone is one nucleotide away.

Sequencing input: peripheral blood. The chain is assembled from TRBV12-5 and TRBJ1-1, with an unclear D gene assignment. The receptor's source is a man aged 18 to 29 with COVID-19, enrolled during active disease. Here the CDR3 is given as CASGLVPGSGTEAFF. The base sequence is TGTGCTAGTGGTTTGGTCCCGGGGAGCGGCACTGAAGCTTTCTTT.